Listed here are 27 T cell receptor beta chains from one sample, sequenced in a study of cytomegalovirus exposure and HLA in healthy donors (dated by TCRdb to between 2016 and 2019). The library was prepared using the immunoSEQ multiplex PCR assay. For the multiplex PCR, a mixture combining 60 forward primers for TCR Vbeta segments and 13 reverse primers for TCR Jbeta segments was used. The source is immuneACCESS, and TCRdb retained only in-frame sequences with V and J called. Part of the clones is not carried over; for the studies checked, unresolved V genes explain less than half of this, and the remainder is unexplained. The sample table holds some 140,000 clones, of which 85% were seen once. The ten biggest clones cover about 6.7% of the sample. What was sequenced was PBMCs. These receptors all come from a woman aged 25 to 39 in good health and CMV-seropositive.

The rearrangement joins TRBV6-5 to TRBJ1-5; a weak D match, TRBD1 (6 bases). V gave up 0 bases and J gave up 7 bases, with 13 bases separating them. The CDR3 runs to 15 residues. Per germline, CDR1 MNHEY and CDR2 SVGAGI. The CDR3 is CASSYSNRAGQPQHF. CDR3 bases: TGTGCCAGCAGTTACTCGAACAGGGCCGGGCAGCCCCAGCATTTT.

The rearrangement joins TRBV5-4 to TRBJ2-1; TRBD2 agrees at 11 bases. There are 15 residues in the CDR3. CDR1 and CDR2 (germline): SGHNT, YYREEE (reference sequence). V lost 9 bases, J lost 10 bases, and 15 bases stayed unmatched. The chain's CDR3 is CATPVLAGGPGEQFF. The CDR3 DNA is TGTGCCACGCCTGTATTAGCGGGAGGGCCGGGAGAGCAGTTCTTC.

This rearrangement joins TRBV18 to TRBJ2-3; perhaps TRBD2 as D (6 bases). The CDR3 length is 12 residues. CDR1 KGHSH and CDR2 LQKENI come from the germline V gene. The ends were cut back, 5 bases at V and 3 bases at J, with 6 bases in the middle. The CDR3 coding sequence is TGTGCCAGCTCAGGGGGGACAGATACGCAGTATTTT. Its translation is CASSGGTDTQYF.

This chain links TRBV4-2 with TRBJ1-5; tentatively, D is TRBD1 (5 bases). Germline CDR1 and CDR2: LGHNA and YNFKEQ. CDR3 length equals 16 residues. The V gene lost 8 bases and the J gene lost 1 base, with 18 bases spanning the gap. In DNA, the CDR3 is TGTGCCAGCGGACTCACGCGGGGGTCAAGCAATCAGCCCCAGCATTTT. This sequence encodes CASGLTRGSSNQPQHF.

This chain uses TRBV10-3 with TRBJ2-7; 8 positions match TRBD1. Germline V CDR1 and CDR2: ENHRY, SYGVKD. The CDR3 has 15 amino acids. V shed 2 bases, J shed 5 bases, and the junction held 8 bases outside the gene matches. CDR3 DNA sequence: TGTGCCATCAGTGAGGGACAGGGAAACGTCAACGAGCAGTACTTC. Its translation is CAISEGQGNVNEQYF.

This chain links TRBV28 with TRBJ2-2; 8 bases align to TRBD1. Germline assignment: CDR1 MDHEN and CDR2 SYDVKM. The CDR3 covers 15 residues. J gave up 4 bases and V 5 bases, and 6 bases lay outside the gene matches. CDR3 sequence reads: CASSPWDRFTGELFF. The CDR3 nucleotides read TGTGCCAGCAGTCCCTGGGACAGGTTCACCGGGGAGCTGTTTTTT.

The J gene is TRBJ2-5, the V gene TRBV4-1; a weak D match, TRBD1 (6 bases). The CDR3 extends over 16 amino acids. The V and J ends lost 0 bases and 5 bases respectively, with 16 bases between them. CDR1 MGHRA and CDR2 YSYEKL come from the germline V gene. Written as DNA, the CDR3 is TGCGCCAGCAGCCAAGATTCCGGCAGGGGACGTGAGACCCAGTACTTC. Translating it yields CASSQDSGRGRETQYF.

The chain is built from TRBV28 and TRBJ2-5, with 7 bases identical to TRBD1. The CDR3 sequence is 14 residues long. The V gene end was trimmed by 9 bases and the J gene end by 4 bases; junction bases not matched to a gene: 11. Germline CDR1 is MDHEN and CDR2 is SYDVKM. CDR3 sequence reads: CASSPTGQGETQYF. DNA of the CDR3: TGTGCCAGTTCGCCGACAGGGCAGGGAGAGACCCAGTACTTC.

The V gene is TRBV5-1, the J gene TRBJ2-7; 7 bases are a match to TRBD1. The ends lost 4 bases at V and 0 bases at J; junction bases unmatched: 7. Germline loops: CDR1 SGHRS, CDR2 YFSETQ. CDR3 length: 15 residues. CDR3 nucleotide sequence: TGCGCCAGCAGCCCCCCGGACAGGTCCTCCTACGAGCAGTACTTC. Translating gives CASSPPDRSSYEQYF.

The CDR3 region is CASSRGSSPRGYGYTF. The CDR3 DNA reads as TGTGCCAGCAGTAGGGGAAGCTCACCGAGAGGCTATGGCTACACCTTC. J is TRBJ1-2 and V is TRBV28, with D perhaps TRBD1 (5 bases). The germline V gene encodes CDR1 MDHEN and CDR2 SYDVKM. This CDR3 region has 16 residues. Trimming left V 5 bases short and J 4 bases short, with 20 bases between.

This clone was seen a single time. This sequence joins TRBV4-1 and TRBJ2-1; TRBD1 matches at 7 bases. The CDR3 is 15 residues long. Germline V gene data show CDR1 as MGHRA and CDR2 as YSYEKL. Trimming removed 1 base from V and 6 bases from J; junction bases left unmatched: 6. The CDR3 coding sequence is TGCGCCAGCAGCCAAGCAGAGGCAGGGGGCAATGAGCAGTTCTTC. As protein: CASSQAEAGGNEQFF.

The V and J genes are TRBV4-1 and TRBJ1-1, with 7 bases matching TRBD1. The germline gives CDR1 MGHRA, CDR2 YSYEKL. With 1 base clipped from V and 0 bases from J, the junction kept 11 bases outside the gene matches. CDR3 length equals 18 residues. CDR3 sequence: CASSQGARGTPMNTEAFF. The CDR3 coding sequence is TGCGCCAGCAGCCAAGGGGCCAGGGGGACGCCCATGAACACTGAAGCTTTCTTT.

Comments on this clone: One junction end does not reproduce the germline sequence, and a read error may be involved. The chain is built from TRBV11-3 and TRBJ2-2, with D possibly TRBD2 on 5 matching bases. The V gene's germline CDR1 is SGHNT and CDR2 YENEEA. CDR3 length equals 15 residues. As DNA, the CDR3 is TGTGCCAGCAGCCCCGAGGGTCCGAACACCGGGGAGCTGCTTTTT. Protein product: CASSPEGPNTGELLF.

V and J are TRBV29-1 and TRBJ2-1; TRBD2 matches at 7 bases. The length of the CDR3 is 12 residues. The V gene end was trimmed by 2 bases and the J gene end by 13 bases; junction bases not matched to a gene: 8. CDR1 is SQVTM and CDR2 is ANQGSEA in the germline V gene. The CDR3 nucleotides read TGCAGCGTTGAAAGCGGGACGAGCGCTCAGTTCTTC. Its protein product is CSVESGTSAQFF.

This clone was observed a single time. V is TRBV5-4 and J is TRBJ1-5; the D gene is possibly TRBD1 (6 bases). The germline V gene encodes CDR1 SGHNT and CDR2 YYREEE (reference sequence). V was shortened by 2 bases and J by 7 bases, with 19 bases between the two germline ends. CDR3 length: 16 residues. The CDR3, as DNA: TGTGCCAGCAGCTTAAGGGGCGAGGGGGACCCGCAGCCCCAGCATTTT. This translates into CASSLRGEGDPQPQHF.

The chain links TRBV10-3 to TRBJ2-3, with TRBD1 identical over 9 bases. In germline, CDR1 is ENHRY, CDR2 SYGVKD. The trim removed 0 bases at V and 6 bases at J, leaving 4 bases unmatched. The CDR3 consists of 15 residues. The CDR3 DNA reads TGTGCCATCAGTGAGTCGGGACAGGGAAGGGATACGCAGTATTTT. Protein sequence: CAISESGQGRDTQYF.

The rearrangement joins TRBV5-8 to TRBJ2-1; 7 positions match TRBD1. Germline V gives CDR1 SGHTS, CDR2 YDEGEE. CDR3 length: 13 residues. With 2 bases clipped from V and 10 bases from J, the junction kept 6 bases outside the gene matches. CDR3 sequence (DNA): TGTGCCAGCAGCTTCGGGACAGAGTTAGAGCAGTTCTTC. This sequence encodes CASSFGTELEQFF.

CDR3 in amino acids: CASSLGQTAGGYTF. CDR3 in DNA: TGTGCCAGCAGCCTGGGACAAACCGCGGGTGGCTACACCTTC. The chain employs TRBV7-3 and TRBJ1-2; D possibly corresponds to TRBD1 (6 bases). This CDR3 has 14 residues. Germline-derived CDR1 and CDR2 are SGHTA and FQGTGA. Trimming took off 5 bases at V and 7 bases at J, with 17 bases between the two ends.

V is TRBV29-1 and J is TRBJ2-1; TRBD1 aligns across 7 bases. This CDR3 comprises 14 residues. CDR1 is SQVTM, CDR2 ANQGSEA, per germline. The V segment lost 0 bases and the J segment 6 bases; nucleotides outside the gene matches: 5. The DNA for the CDR3 is TGCAGCGTTGAAGATACAGGGGAAATCAATGAGCAGTTCTTC. Translating it yields CSVEDTGEINEQFF.

This chain uses TRBV6-5 with TRBJ1-5; D unresolved. The CDR3 loop spans 13 amino acids. The germline V and J ends were trimmed by 6 bases and 0 bases, with 6 bases remaining between them. CDR1 MNHEY and CDR2 SVGAGI come from the germline V gene. Here the CDR3 DNA reads TGTGCCAGCAGCCGGTATAGCAATCAGCCCCAGCATTTT. Translating gives CASSRYSNQPQHF.

The chain uses TRBV5-1 and TRBJ1-4, with a tentative D call TRBD1 (5 bases). Germline-derived CDR1 and CDR2 are SGHRS and YFSETQ. The CDR3 has 15 amino acids. The V gene lost 4 bases and the J gene lost 5 bases, with 15 bases spanning the gap. CDR3 DNA: TGCGCCAGCAGCCCCTCCGGGGGAGCCAATGAAAAACTGTTTTTT. Translation: CASSPSGGANEKLFF.

The chain links TRBV7-9 to TRBJ2-7, with a possible D match to TRBD1 (6 bases). Per the germline V gene, CDR1 is SEHNR and CDR2 is FQNEAQ (reference sequence). The germline V and J ends were trimmed by 1 base and 5 bases, with 12 bases remaining between them. There are 14 residues in the CDR3. The CDR3 nucleotides are TGTGCCAGCAGCTTAGGACAGGTGGGCCACGAGCAGTACTTC. It translates to CASSLGQVGHEQYF.

Concerning this clone itself: Other DNA sequences in this sample translate to the same CDR3. The gene calls are TRBV29-1 and TRBJ2-7; 8 bases map to TRBD2. The CDR3 extends over 16 amino acids. The germline V gene has CDR1 SQVTM and CDR2 ANQGSEA. V lost 1 base to trimming and J lost 5 bases; unmatched junction nucleotides: 13. CDR3 DNA: TGCAGCGTTGAAGCCGGGTTGGCGGGAGGAAACCACGAGCAGTACTTC. Protein product: CSVEAGLAGGNHEQYF.

V is TRBV28 and J is TRBJ2-7; D not certain. The CDR3 is 12 residues long. Germline V gene data show CDR1 as MDHEN and CDR2 as SYDVKM. Trimming stripped 6 bases from V and 7 bases from J, with 13 bases between. The DNA for the CDR3 is TGTGCCAGCAGCCGTCTGGCGAGGGAGCAGTACTTC. Amino acid sequence: CASSRLAREQYF.

The rearrangement joins TRBV5-1 to TRBJ2-5, with 16 bases identical to TRBD2. This CDR3 has 19 residues. Germline loops: CDR1 SGHRS, CDR2 YFSETQ. Trimming at V came to 3 bases and at J to 0 bases, leaving 8 bases not matched to a gene. The CDR3 bases are TGCGCCAGCAGCTCCTCGGGACTAGCGGGAGGGGGGTACCAAGAGACCCAGTACTTC. This sequence encodes CASSSSGLAGGGYQETQYF.

Concerning this clone: The junction differs from germline at one of its ends, possibly a read error. The chain uses TRBV30 and TRBJ2-1; D might be TRBD2 (5 bases). The CDR3 runs 15 residues. Germline CDR1 reads GTSNPN; CDR2 reads SVGIG (reference sequence). As DNA, the CDR3 is TGTGCCTGGAGCCCCTCAGTAGCGCCCTACAATGAGCAGCTCTTC. It yields the protein CAWSPSVAPYNEQLF.

The chain has TRBV5-6 and TRBJ1-3; 8 nucleotides agree with TRBD1. The V gene end was trimmed by 4 bases and the J gene end by 6 bases; junction bases not matched to a gene: 6. CDR1 and CDR2 (germline): SGHDT, YYEEEE. This CDR3 contains 14 residues. CDR3 region: CASSIGTGPNTIYF. The CDR3 bases are TGTGCCAGCAGCATTGGGACAGGTCCAAACACCATATATTTT.